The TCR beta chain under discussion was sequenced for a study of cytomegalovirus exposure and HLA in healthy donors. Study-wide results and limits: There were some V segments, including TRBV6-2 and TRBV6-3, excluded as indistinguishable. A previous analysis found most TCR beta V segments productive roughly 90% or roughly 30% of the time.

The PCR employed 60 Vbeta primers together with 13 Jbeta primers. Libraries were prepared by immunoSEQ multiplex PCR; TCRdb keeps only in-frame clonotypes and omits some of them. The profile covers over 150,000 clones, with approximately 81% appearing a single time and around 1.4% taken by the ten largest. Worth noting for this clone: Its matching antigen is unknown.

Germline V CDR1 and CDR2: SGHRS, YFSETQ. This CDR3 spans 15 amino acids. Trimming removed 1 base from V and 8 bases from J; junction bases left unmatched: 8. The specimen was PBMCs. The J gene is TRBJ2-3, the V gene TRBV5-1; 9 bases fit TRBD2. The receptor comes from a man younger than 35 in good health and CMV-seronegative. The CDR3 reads CASSLMSGRSGTQYF. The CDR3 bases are TGCGCCAGCAGCTTGATGAGCGGGAGGTCGGGTACGCAGTATTTT.